The 10 T cell receptor beta chains given below trace back to one sample, sequenced in a study of blood T cell repertoires in COVID-19. Sequencing used immunoSEQ multiplex PCR; TCRdb keeps in-frame clones, though not all of them. This table holds some 130,000 clones, approximately 87% found once. The sequenced sample consisted of peripheral blood. The receptors stem from a man aged 50 or older with active COVID-19.

This clone has only a few counts. CDR3 amino acids: CASSKDSNSGNTIYF. The CDR3 DNA follows: TGCGCCAGTTCGAAAGACAGTAACTCTGGAAACACCATATATTTT. This chain connects TRBV5-1 to TRBJ1-3; weak D call: TRBD1 (5 bases). V shed 8 bases and J shed 0 bases, with 15 bases lying between them. Germline V lookup: CDR1 SGHRS, CDR2 YFSETQ. The CDR3 has 15 amino acids.

The chain has TRBV11-1 and TRBJ2-2; D not certain. Trimming left V 5 bases short and J 4 bases short, with 11 bases between. CDR1 is SGHAT and CDR2 is FQDESV in the germline V gene (reference sequence). This CDR3 is 14 amino acids long. CDR3 protein: CASSKAVSTGELFF. In DNA, the CDR3 is TGTGCCAGCAGCAAGGCGGTATCCACCGGGGAGCTGTTTTTT.

CDR3 amino acids: CSVVRTAFSYEQYF. Here the CDR3 DNA reads TGCAGCGTTGTGCGGACAGCGTTCTCCTACGAGCAGTACTTC. The rearrangement joins TRBV29-1 to TRBJ2-7; D perhaps matches TRBD1 (6 bases). Germline lookup yields CDR1 SQVTM and CDR2 ANQGSEA. The germline V and J ends were trimmed by 4 bases and 0 bases, with 13 bases remaining between them. The CDR3 has 14 residues.

The J gene is TRBJ2-7, the V gene TRBV30; D is possibly TRBD1 (6 bases). The V gene's germline CDR1 is GTSNPN and CDR2 SVGIG (reference sequence). The CDR3 has 12 residues. V was pared by 3 bases and J by 6 bases, with 12 bases between. CDR3 nucleotides: TGTGCCTGGAGGGCACAGGGAGCCGAGCAGTACTTC. It encodes CAWRAQGAEQYF.

The V gene is TRBV12-5, the J gene TRBJ2-2; 8 positions agree with TRBD1. Looked up from germline, CDR1 is LGHNT and CDR2 is FRNRAP. The CDR3 runs to 14 residues. V lost 6 bases, J lost 6 bases, and 6 bases stayed unmatched. This CDR3 is CASGTLDRAGELFF. The CDR3 region has the DNA TGTGCTAGTGGGACCCTGGACAGGGCCGGGGAGCTGTTTTTT.

This chain connects TRBV25-1 to TRBJ2-1, with D tentatively TRBD2 (7 bases). This CDR3 is 16 amino acids long. The germline V and J ends were trimmed by 2 bases and 1 base, with 12 bases remaining between them. In germline, CDR1 is MGHDK, CDR2 SYGVNS. Written as DNA, the CDR3 is TGTGCCAGCAGTGAAAAAGGGGGGGGTTCCTACAATGAGCAGTTCTTC. Its protein product is CASSEKGGGSYNEQFF.

The CDR3 DNA reads as TGTGCCAGCAGTGACCAGACAGCAAATTCACCCCTCCACTTT. Residues: CASSDQTANSPLHF. V gene TRBV6-1 combines with J gene TRBJ1-6; possible D gene TRBD1, 5 bases. CDR1 MNHNS and CDR2 SASEGT come from the germline V gene. The CDR3 has 14 amino acids. The ends were cut back, 3 bases at V and 7 bases at J, with 10 bases in the middle.

In its sample, this clone was seen once. The chain recombines TRBV5-1 with TRBJ2-3; D possibly corresponds to TRBD1 (6 bases). The CDR3 consists of 15 residues. Germline V gene sequence: CDR1 SGHRS, CDR2 YFSETQ. V was clipped by 1 base and J by 6 bases, with 15 bases between them. The CDR3 is CASSLNREILDTQYF. CDR3 nucleotide sequence: TGCGCCAGCAGCTTGAACAGGGAGATTCTGGATACGCAGTATTTT. The full variable domain, its missing parts supplied by reference TRBV5-1 and TRBJ2-3, is KAGVTQTPRYLIKTRGQQVTLSCSPISGHRSVSWYQQTPGQGLQFLFEYFSETQRNKGNFPGRFSGRQFSNSRSEMNVSTLELGDSALYLCASSLNREILDTQYFGPGTRLTVL.

This rearrangement joins TRBV6-5 to TRBJ2-5; TRBD1 matches at 7 bases. CDR3 length: 15 amino acids. Germline CDR1 reads MNHEY; CDR2 reads SVGAGI. V was pared by 2 bases and J by 3 bases, with 6 bases of the junction left unmatched. CDR3 DNA sequence: TGTGCCAGCAGTTACCCGACAGGGATTGAAGAGACCCAGTACTTC. Translating it yields CASSYPTGIEETQYF.

V and J are TRBV27 and TRBJ1-3; no clear D. The CDR3 sequence is 18 residues long. Germline lookup yields CDR1 MNHEY and CDR2 SMNVEV (reference sequence). Trimming removed 8 bases from V and 2 bases from J, with 25 bases in between. CDR3 coding DNA: TGTGCCAGCCTCTACCGAACGGTGACATCGGCAACTGGAAACACCATATATTTT. As protein: CASLYRTVTSATGNTIYF.